The present T cell receptor (beta chain) was sequenced within a study of T cells in Graves' hyperthyroidism and ophthalmopathy. Across the whole study: Pretreatment peripheral blood was obtained at initial diagnosis.

Each ophthalmopathy patient scored at least 3 on the Clinical Activity Score and at least 4 on NOSPECS grade, with duration under 3 months. Clinical symptoms, serum thyroxine, TRAb, thyroid ultrasound and orbital computed tomography informed diagnoses. Remarks on this clonotype: One end of the junction varies from germline; a read error may be responsible.

RNA transcripts provided the source from which TCR beta CDR3 regions were amplified. The HTBI primer set drove a first-round RT-PCR of the TCR CDR3. TCRdb analysed the multiplex PCR reads with MiXCR anew, one entry per CDR3 protein. Altogether hundreds of thousands of distinct CDR3 sequences are present, 20% to 25% being singletons, with the ten largest covering about half. Specimen: blood. The source is a woman aged 70-85 years with Graves' ophthalmopathy.

CDR3 nucleotide sequence: TGTACCAGCAGCTTAGCGGCGGGACACAGTTCACCCCTCCACTTT. This gives the protein CTSSLAAGHSSPLHF. The chain combines TRBV7-9 with TRBJ1-6, with D tentatively TRBD1 (6 bases). Germline loops: CDR1 SEHNR, CDR2 FQNEAQ (reference sequence). The CDR3 has 15 amino acids.